Below, 24 T cell receptor beta chains from the same sample are listed, as sequenced in a study of identical twins. One entry per CDR3 protein results from TCRdb running MiXCR on the 5' RACE reads. The sample consists of 600,000 to 850,000 distinct CDR3 sequences, 18% of them appearing once. The same specimen was also included in a second study, on T cells expressing NK-cell markers.

The sequenced sample was PBMCs. Receptors were obtained from a woman in her late teens or twenties in good health.

V usage is TRBV29-1 and J usage is TRBJ2-7; TRBD2 is a possible D gene (6 bases). CDR1 is SQVTM, CDR2 ANQGSEA, per germline. The CDR3 spans 12 residues. CDR3 amino acids: CAALRGTYEQYF. DNA for the CDR3: TGCGCCGCCCTCCGGGGGACCTACGAGCAGTACTTC.

The CDR3 region has the DNA TGCAGTGCCCAACCCGCTTCTACCCAAGAGACCCAGTACTTC. Translated: CSAQPASTQETQYF. J is TRBJ2-5 and V is TRBV20-1, with no clear D. Germline CDR1 and CDR2: DFQATT and SNEGSKA (reference sequence). The CDR3 spans 14 residues. V lost 6 bases and J lost 1, with 15 bases in between.

This chain links TRBV5-6 with TRBJ2-7; TRBD1 agrees at 8 bases. The length of the CDR3 is 17 residues. V lost 0 bases and J lost 0; bases outside the gene matches: 8. CDR1 SGHDT and CDR2 YYEEEE come from the germline V gene. The CDR3 is CASSLDLTGAGSYEQYF. DNA for the CDR3: TGTGCCAGCAGCTTGGATCTGACAGGGGCGGGCTCCTACGAGCAGTACTTC.

J is TRBJ2-3 and V is TRBV20-1; possibly TRBD1 or TRBD2 for D (6 bases each). Deletions cut 5 bases from V and 2 bases from J, with 14 bases between. This CDR3 comprises 14 residues. The germline V gene has CDR1 DFQATT and CDR2 SNEGSKA (reference sequence). The CDR3 DNA reads as TGCAGTGCTCTCCGTCCGGGGGCCACAGATACGCAGTATTTT. It is translated as CSALRPGATDTQYF.

A few counts support this clonotype. The V and J genes are TRBV5-1 and TRBJ1-4, with unresolved D. This CDR3 has 13 amino acids. V was trimmed by 2 bases and J by 7 bases, leaving 9 bases between them. Per germline, CDR1 SGHRS and CDR2 YFSETQ. CDR3 coding DNA: TGCGCCAGCAGCTTCTATCCCTCTGAAAAACTGTTTTTT. This gives the protein CASSFYPSEKLFF.

This clonotype was observed a few times. V usage is TRBV4-1 and J usage is TRBJ2-3; weak D call: TRBD1 (5 bases). Germline-derived CDR1 and CDR2 are MGHRA and YSYEKL. V lost 0 bases and J 3 bases, leaving 13 bases between the germline ends. This CDR3 is built from 16 residues. The CDR3 is CASSQEDWQGTDTQYF. CDR3 nucleotides: TGCGCCAGCAGCCAAGAAGACTGGCAGGGAACAGATACGCAGTATTTT.

This chain connects TRBV20-1 to TRBJ1-5; no reliable D call. CDR3 size: 13 residues. Germline V lookup: CDR1 DFQATT, CDR2 SNEGSKA (reference sequence). Between the trimmed V and J ends, which lost 5 bases and 0 bases, there was a span of 8 bases. The CDR3 loop is CSAARGSNQPQHF. In DNA form, the CDR3 reads TGCAGTGCTGCCCGGGGTAGCAATCAGCCCCAGCATTTT.

This clonotype was observed a few times. The chain employs TRBV10-3 and TRBJ2-2; D is perhaps TRBD2 (5 bases). The CDR3 contains 15 residues. V lost 4 bases, J lost 5 bases, and 14 bases lay in between. Germline CDR1 is ENHRY and CDR2 is SYGVKD. This CDR3 is CAISVERLQTGELFF. CDR3 nucleotides: TGTGCCATCAGTGTGGAGCGACTACAAACCGGGGAGCTGTTTTTT.

The V gene is TRBV12-3 or TRBV12-4, the J gene TRBJ2-2; D might be TRBD2 (6 bases). The CDR3 sequence is 16 residues long. Trimming shortened V by 3 bases and J by 0 bases, and 11 bases separated the two germline ends. The CDR3 DNA is TGTGCCAGCAGTTTGTTTCCGGGAGCGAACACCGGGGAGCTGTTTTTT. The encoded protein is CASSLFPGANTGELFF.

This clonotype was detected only a few times. The chain recombines TRBV14 with TRBJ2-5; D remains unclear. This CDR3 contains 13 residues. Germline CDR1 SGHDN, CDR2 FVKESK. V was shortened by 6 bases and J by 4 bases, with 12 bases between the two germline ends. The CDR3, as DNA: TGTGCCAGCAGTCTCATATTCGGAGAGACCCAGTACTTC. Translating gives CASSLIFGETQYF.

This chain uses TRBV30 with TRBJ2-7; D not certain. This CDR3 is built from 16 residues. Germline values: CDR1 GTSNPN, CDR2 SVGIG (reference sequence). Trimming removed 0 bases at V and 2 bases at J, with 17 bases between. The CDR3 nucleotides read TGTGCCTGGAGTGTATGGCGGCCAGACCAAACCTACGAGCAGTACTTC. It is translated as CAWSVWRPDQTYEQYF.

The chain couples TRBV7-8 to TRBJ2-1; 8 positions agree with TRBD2. The CDR3 length is 18 residues. V lost 5 bases and J lost 0; bases outside the gene matches: 12. The germline V gene encodes CDR1 SGHVS and CDR2 FQNEAQ. This chain's CDR3 is CASSRRYFGGGSYNEQFF. Written as DNA, the CDR3 is TGTGCCAGCAGCCGACGATACTTCGGGGGGGGCTCCTACAATGAGCAGTTCTTC.

The rearrangement joins TRBV12-5 to TRBJ2-7; 10 bases agree with TRBD1. In germline, CDR1 is LGHNT, CDR2 FRNRAP. Trimming took 2 bases from V and 2 from J; bases not matched to a gene: 9. CDR3 length equals 17 residues. CDR3: CASGLMYGTGATYEQYF. In DNA, the CDR3 is TGTGCTAGTGGTTTGATGTACGGGACAGGGGCGACCTACGAGCAGTACTTC.

The chain is built from TRBV12-3 or TRBV12-4 and TRBJ2-7, with D perhaps TRBD1 (6 bases). Trimming removed 9 bases at V and 4 bases at J, with 22 bases between. This CDR3 is built from 15 residues. Here the CDR3 reads CARAISTGATYEQYF. The CDR3 bases are TGTGCCAGGGCCATTTCGACAGGCGCTACTTACGAGCAGTACTTC.

Many counts were recorded for this clonotype. This chain joins TRBV5-1 and TRBJ2-7; 8 bases line up with TRBD2. With 0 bases clipped from V and 0 bases from J, the junction kept 2 bases outside the gene matches. Germline V lookup: CDR1 SGHRS, CDR2 YFSETQ. The CDR3 runs 15 residues. CDR3 sequence reads: CASSLVSGSSYEQYF. In DNA form, the CDR3 reads TGCGCCAGCAGCTTGGTCAGCGGGAGCTCCTACGAGCAGTACTTC.

CDR3 region: CASSLVSISSYNEQFF. The CDR3 DNA reads as TGCGCCAGCAGCTTGGTGTCCATAAGCTCCTACAATGAGCAGTTCTTC. The chain is built from TRBV5-1 and TRBJ2-1; D ambiguous. The CDR3 runs 16 residues. Per germline, CDR1 SGHRS and CDR2 YFSETQ. V was shortened by 0 bases and J by 0 bases, with 10 bases between the two germline ends.

This sequence joins TRBV4-1 and TRBJ2-7; no clear D gene. V lost 2 bases to trimming and J lost 6 bases, with 8 bases between them. In germline, CDR1 is MGHRA, CDR2 YSYEKL. This CDR3 has 12 amino acids. The chain's CDR3 is CASSQLTSEQYF. In nucleotides, the CDR3 is TGCGCCAGCAGCCAACTGACAAGCGAGCAGTACTTC.

V gene TRBV12-3 or TRBV12-4 combines with J gene TRBJ2-7; the match to TRBD1 covers 10 bases. The V segment lost 3 bases and the J segment 5 bases; nucleotides outside the gene matches: 4. CDR3 length: 14 amino acids. Here the CDR3 DNA reads TGTGCCAGCAGTTTCGGACAGGGGGTCGACGAGCAGTACTTC. Amino acid sequence: CASSFGQGVDEQYF.

The chain employs TRBV3-1 and TRBJ2-3, with 11 positions matching TRBD1. CDR1 LGHDT and CDR2 YNNKEL come from the germline V gene (reference sequence). Germline trimming cut 4 bases from V and 14 bases from J; bases unmatched to any gene: 5. The length of the CDR3 is 12 residues. The CDR3 sequence is CASSRGQGAAYF. The CDR3 DNA reads as TGTGCCAGCAGCCGAGGACAGGGGGCCGCGTATTTT.

This clonotype was seen more than once but under ten times. The gene calls are TRBV7-9 and TRBJ2-5, with D perhaps assigned TRBD1 or TRBD2 (5 bases each). With 5 bases removed from V and 1 base from J, the gap between germline ends came to 17 bases. This CDR3 spans 16 amino acids. Per germline, CDR1 SEHNR and CDR2 FQNEAQ (reference sequence). The CDR3 is CASSQKTTGPQETQYF. CDR3 nucleotide sequence: TGTGCCAGCAGCCAGAAGACTACAGGACCCCAAGAGACCCAGTACTTC.

This clonotype was recorded a few times. The chain uses TRBV5-1 and TRBJ1-1; 9 nucleotides match TRBD1. Trimming at V came to 3 bases and at J to 10 bases, leaving 4 bases not matched to a gene. Germline loops: CDR1 SGHRS, CDR2 YFSETQ. CDR3 size: 12 residues. As DNA, the CDR3 is TGCGCCAGCAGCTGGGGACAGGGACGAGCTTTCTTT. Its translation is CASSWGQGRAFF. Combining the CDR3 with reference TRBV5-1 and TRBJ1-1 gives the whole variable domain KAGVTQTPRYLIKTRGQQVTLSCSPISGHRSVSWYQQTPGQGLQFLFEYFSETQRNKGNFPGRFSGRQFSNSRSEMNVSTLELGDSALYLCASSWGQGRAFFGQGTRLTVV.

The V gene is TRBV7-2, the J gene TRBJ2-2, with a possible D match to TRBD2 (6 bases). Germline values: CDR1 SGHTA, CDR2 FQGNSA. Trimming pared 3 bases from V and 0 bases from J, leaving 14 bases between. The CDR3 consists of 17 residues. The CDR3 sequence: CASSFSPSAPNTGELFF. Written as DNA, the CDR3 is TGTGCCAGCAGCTTTTCTCCTAGCGCCCCGAACACCGGGGAGCTGTTTTTT.

The table lists this clonotype with many counts. The genes are TRBV15 and TRBJ2-3; 11 bases agree with TRBD2. CDR3 size: 17 residues. V trimming: 0 bases; J trimming: 3 bases; junction bases outside the gene matches: 5. Looked up from germline, CDR1 is LNHNV and CDR2 is YYDKDF (reference sequence). CDR3 region: CATSRDLLAGGTDTQYF. The CDR3 DNA follows: TGTGCCACCAGCAGAGATCTGCTAGCGGGGGGTACAGATACGCAGTATTTT.

This chain connects TRBV29-1 to TRBJ2-3; 9 nucleotides line up with TRBD2. In germline, CDR1 is SQVTM, CDR2 ANQGSEA. The CDR3 is 14 residues long. V lost 7 bases and J lost 2; bases outside the gene matches: 7. The CDR3, as DNA: TGCAGCGCCAGACTAGCGGAAATCACAGATACGCAGTATTTT. Translation: CSARLAEITDTQYF.